One sample yielded the 29 T cell receptor beta chains listed below, sequenced in a study of beta chain features in type 1 diabetes. Antigens of these TCRs are unknown. Findings and limits, study-wide: For Type 1 diabetes patients, all four CD4+ subsets carried TCRB CDR3s that were moderately but significantly shorter.

The authors reverse transcribed all of the isolated RNA, so sequencing captured expressed TCRB transcripts. The method was immunoSEQ multiplex PCR; TCRdb's version includes in-frame clones alone and lacks a portion of them. The data contain 45,000 to 60,000 clones, about three fifths of them singletons. The specimen sequenced was stem cell memory CD4+ T cells from blood. The receptors derive from a woman in her 30s with type 1 diabetes.

The V and J genes are TRBV27 and TRBJ2-1, with D tentatively TRBD1 (6 bases). V gave up 5 bases and J gave up 6 bases, with 17 bases separating them. CDR1 is MNHEY and CDR2 is SMNVEV in the germline V gene (reference sequence). This CDR3 region has 15 residues. For the CDR3, the DNA is TGTGCCAGCAGTACTCGAACGGACAGCTTCAATGAGCAGTTCTTC. Encoded protein: CASSTRTDSFNEQFF.

This clone was recorded a few times. The chain has TRBV11-3 and TRBJ2-1, with D possibly matching TRBD1 (6 bases). CDR3 length equals 15 residues. Germline loops: CDR1 SGHNT, CDR2 YENEEA. V was cut by 1 base and J by 8 bases, with 15 bases left in between. The CDR3 region has the DNA TGTGCCAGCAGCTTAGGAGAGACAGGTCGGGATGAGCAGTTCTTC. Residues: CASSLGETGRDEQFF.

The table lists this clone with a few counts. This chain connects TRBV6-6 to TRBJ2-1; maybe TRBD1 (6 bases). CDR1 is MNHNY, CDR2 SVGAGI, per germline (reference sequence). The CDR3 has 14 amino acids. The CDR3 is CSTTEDSSYNEQFF. DNA for the CDR3: TGTTCCACCACGGAGGACAGCTCCTACAATGAGCAGTTCTTC.

This chain uses TRBV5-4 with TRBJ2-1; D may be TRBD2 (5 bases). V lost 1 base and J lost 4, with 9 bases in between. Germline V gene data show CDR1 as SGHNT and CDR2 as YYREEE (reference sequence). CDR3 size: 14 residues. The CDR3 DNA follows: TGTGCCAGCAGCTTGATTAGCGTGTACAATGAGCAGTTCTTC. This sequence encodes CASSLISVYNEQFF. Filled out from reference TRBV5-4 and TRBJ2-1, the complete variable domain reads ETGVTQSPTHLIKTRGQQVTLRCSSQSGHNTVSWYQQALGQGPQFIFQYYREEENGRGNFPPRFSGLQFPNYSSELNVNALELDDSALYLCASSLISVYNEQFFGPGTRLTVL.

This clone was detected only a few times. This chain connects TRBV18 to TRBJ2-5, with D maybe TRBD1 (6 bases). Germline V gives CDR1 KGHSH, CDR2 LQKENI. Trimming cost V 5 bases and J 2 bases, with 12 bases left between them. The CDR3 consists of 14 residues. CDR3 sequence reads: CASSVRDKQETQYF. Written as DNA, the CDR3 is TGTGCCAGCTCAGTAAGGGACAAACAAGAGACCCAGTACTTC.

The rearrangement links TRBV7-9 to TRBJ2-1; the match to TRBD2 covers 11 bases. Germline V lookup: CDR1 SEHNR, CDR2 FQNEAQ (reference sequence). CDR3 length: 19 amino acids. The V and J ends lost 5 bases and 0 bases, in that order; junction bases with no gene match: 12. This chain's CDR3 is CASSGSGASGGSSYNEQFF. The CDR3 bases are TGTGCCAGCAGCGGCTCTGGGGCTAGCGGGGGGAGCTCCTACAATGAGCAGTTCTTC. Complete variable domain (other parts from reference TRBV7-9 and TRBJ2-1): DTGVSQNPRHKITKRGQNVTFRCDPISEHNRLYWYRQTLGQGPEFLTYFQNEAQLEKSRLLSDRFSAERPKGSFSTLEIQRTEQGDSAMYLCASSGSGASGGSSYNEQFFGPGTRLTVL.

The rearrangement uses TRBV10-2 and TRBJ2-2; no definite D call. The germline V gene encodes CDR1 WSHSY and CDR2 SAAADI. The CDR3 is 11 residues long. Deletions cut 4 bases from V and 9 bases from J, with 6 bases between. CDR3 sequence reads: CASSVLRELFF. CDR3 nucleotides: TGCGCCAGCAGTGTGCTACGGGAGCTGTTTTTT.

The rearrangement joins TRBV7-9 to TRBJ1-1; 9 bases map to TRBD1. V was clipped by 4 bases and J by 5 bases; unmatched bases: 5. The CDR3 extends over 14 amino acids. The germline CDR1 and CDR2 sequences are SEHNR and FQNEAQ (reference sequence). The CDR3 DNA reads as TGTGCCAGCAGCTCGGGACAGGGAAGGACTGAAGCTTTCTTT. The encoded protein is CASSSGQGRTEAFF. The whole variable domain, filled in from reference TRBV7-9 and TRBJ1-1, reads DTGVSQNPRHKITKRGQNVTFRCDPISEHNRLYWYRQTLGQGPEFLTYFQNEAQLEKSRLLSDRFSAERPKGSFSTLEIQRTEQGDSAMYLCASSSGQGRTEAFFGQGTRLTVV.

The chain employs TRBV7-3 and TRBJ2-1, with 8 nucleotides matching TRBD1. This CDR3 region has 15 residues. V shed 5 bases, J shed 6 bases, and the junction held 9 bases outside the gene matches. Germline V gene data show CDR1 as SGHTA and CDR2 as FQGTGA. The CDR3 loop is CASSHGQGKTNEQFF. CDR3 DNA: TGTGCCAGCAGCCATGGACAGGGAAAGACCAATGAGCAGTTCTTC.

The rearrangement uses TRBV18 and TRBJ2-7; the match to TRBD2 covers 9 bases. V lost 5 bases to trimming and J lost 2 bases; unmatched junction nucleotides: 7. This CDR3 has 15 amino acids. CDR1 and CDR2 from the germline V gene are KGHSH and LQKENI. This CDR3 is CASSKLAGAPYEQYF. DNA of the CDR3: TGTGCCAGCTCAAAATTAGCGGGAGCACCCTACGAGCAGTACTTC.

This clone occurred once. This rearrangement joins TRBV7-2 to TRBJ2-3; 10 bases map to TRBD2. The CDR3 has 15 amino acids. Germline lookup yields CDR1 SGHTA and CDR2 FQGNSA. V lost 3 bases, J lost 5 bases, and 5 bases stayed unmatched. CDR3: CASSLLAGEVDTQYF. The CDR3 nucleotides are TGTGCCAGCAGCTTGCTAGCGGGAGAGGTAGATACGCAGTATTTT.

CDR3 protein: CASSLTGDRAGANVLTF. CDR3 DNA: TGTGCCAGCAGCTTAACCGGGGACAGGGCTGGGGCCAACGTCCTGACTTTC. The rearrangement joins TRBV7-3 to TRBJ2-6; 9 nucleotides align to TRBD1. The CDR3 loop spans 17 amino acids. CDR1 and CDR2 (germline): SGHTA, FQGTGA. Trimming took 0 bases from V and 2 from J; bases not matched to a gene: 2.

The rearrangement links TRBV29-1 to TRBJ1-1; tentatively, D is TRBD1 (5 bases). The germline V gene encodes CDR1 SQVTM and CDR2 ANQGSEA. The length of the CDR3 is 13 residues. V lost 6 bases and J 4 bases, leaving 15 bases between the germline ends. CDR3 region: CSVPTPGGTEAFF. In nucleotides, the CDR3 is TGCAGCGTCCCGACCCCGGGGGGCACTGAAGCTTTCTTT.

This clone was found a few times. The rearrangement uses TRBV7-9 and TRBJ2-7; D gene ambiguous. Germline V gene sequence: CDR1 SEHNR, CDR2 FQNEAQ (reference sequence). V lost 2 bases to trimming and J lost 3 bases, with 17 bases between them. This CDR3 region has 16 residues. This CDR3 is CASSLFMTTQFYEQYF. The CDR3 nucleotides read TGTGCCAGCAGCTTATTCATGACGACACAGTTCTACGAGCAGTACTTC.

This clone has a handful of counts. The chain combines TRBV29-1 with TRBJ2-1; no clear D. This CDR3 has 13 residues. CDR1 and CDR2 (germline): SQVTM, ANQGSEA. V lost 4 bases to trimming and J lost 5 bases, with 12 bases between them. The CDR3 protein is CSVGAVKDNEQFF. The CDR3 nucleotides read TGCAGCGTTGGTGCAGTAAAAGACAATGAGCAGTTCTTC.

The chain combines TRBV7-2 with TRBJ2-5; D remains unclear. The germline V gene has CDR1 SGHTA and CDR2 FQGNSA. The CDR3 is 14 residues long. Deletions cut 5 bases from V and 0 bases from J, with 10 bases between. For the CDR3, the DNA is TGTGCCAGCAGCCCAGGCCTGTACCAAGAGACCCAGTACTTC. Protein sequence: CASSPGLYQETQYF. The full variable domain, with the rest looked up from reference TRBV7-2 and TRBJ2-5, is GAGVSQSPSNKVTEKGKDVELRCDPISGHTALYWYRQSLGQGLEFLIYFQGNSAPDKSGLPSDRFSAERTGGSVSTLTIQRTQQEDSAVYLCASSPGLYQETQYFGPGTRLLVL.

Written as DNA, the CDR3 is TGTGCCAGCAAGGGCGTGGACAGCTCCTACGAGCAGTACTTC. It is translated as CASKGVDSSYEQYF. V gene TRBV2 combines with J gene TRBJ2-7; TRBD1 might be the D (6 bases). The CDR3 is 14 residues long. Per germline, CDR1 SNHLY and CDR2 FYNNEI. Trimming took 7 bases from V and 0 from J, leaving 13 bases between them. The full variable domain, in which reference TRBV2 and TRBJ2-7 provide the parts outside the CDR3, is EPEVTQTPSHQVTQMGQEVILRCVPISNHLYFYWYRQILGQKVEFLVSFYNNEISEKSEIFDDQFSVERPDGSNFTLKIRSTKLEDSAMYFCASKGVDSSYEQYFGPGTRLTVT.

The V gene is TRBV28, the J gene TRBJ1-5; 7 bases are shared with TRBD1. CDR1 is MDHEN and CDR2 is SYDVKM in the germline V gene. This CDR3 region has 13 residues. The V gene end was trimmed by 8 bases and the J gene end by 7 bases; junction bases not matched to a gene: 8. The CDR3 sequence: CASGWTGPQPQHF. Written as DNA, the CDR3 is TGTGCCAGCGGCTGGACAGGCCCCCAGCCCCAGCATTTT. Drawing the rest from reference TRBV28 and TRBJ1-5, the complete variable domain is DVKVTQSSRYLVKRTGEKVFLECVQDMDHENMFWYRQDPGLGLRLIYFSYDVKMKEKGDIPEGYSVSREKKERFSLILESASTNQTSMYLCASGWTGPQPQHFGDGTRLSIL.

V usage is TRBV5-1 and J usage is TRBJ2-5, with TRBD1 matching over 8 bases. The junction had 6 bases not matched to a gene; V was cut back by 4 bases and J by 4 bases. The CDR3 length is 14 residues. CDR1 and CDR2 (germline): SGHRS, YFSETQ. The CDR3 spells CASSGQGRRETQYF. In DNA form, the CDR3 reads TGCGCCAGCAGCGGACAGGGTAGGCGAGAGACCCAGTACTTC.

V is TRBV2 and J is TRBJ2-2; TRBD1 matches 7 bases. Trimming took 7 bases from V and 6 from J; bases not matched to a gene: 5. Germline CDR1 reads SNHLY; CDR2 reads FYNNEI. The CDR3 is made up of 13 amino acids. CDR3 DNA sequence: TGTGCCAGCAAAAATCAGGGGGCCGGGGAGCTGTTTTTT. Its protein is CASKNQGAGELFF.

Comment on this clone: One end of the junction is discordant with germline, which a read error may explain. The chain employs TRBV5-4 and TRBJ2-3; 9 bases line up with TRBD2. The CDR3 is 16 residues long. The germline gives CDR1 SGHNT, CDR2 YYREEE (reference sequence). CDR3 sequence: CASSRSTSGYTDTRYF. The CDR3 DNA reads TGTGCCAGCAGCAGATCGACTAGCGGCTACACAGATACGCGGTATTTT.

The chain couples TRBV5-4 to TRBJ2-2; TRBD2 is a possible D gene (7 bases). Germline CDR1 is SGHNT and CDR2 is YYREEE (reference sequence). This CDR3 is 16 amino acids long. V lost 2 bases, J lost 5 bases, and 16 bases lay in between. CDR3 bases: TGTGCCAGCAGCTTAGGGGGGGGAGTAAAGACCGGGGAGCTGTTTTTT. Translating gives CASSLGGGVKTGELFF.

A few counts support this clone. The V gene is TRBV28, the J gene TRBJ1-4; D call uncertain. CDR1 is MDHEN and CDR2 is SYDVKM in the germline V gene. The CDR3 spans 14 residues. Trimming removed 7 bases at V and 0 bases at J, with 9 bases between. The CDR3 nucleotides read TGTGCCAGCAAAATCGGGACAACTAATGAAAAACTGTTTTTT. It specifies CASKIGTTNEKLFF.

The CDR3 region has the DNA TGTGCCAGCAGTACAGGGACAGGCCAAGAAGCTTTCTTT. Its protein product is CASSTGTGQEAFF. The chain employs TRBV6-6 and TRBJ1-1; 8 bases agree with TRBD1. Trimming took 5 bases from V and 8 from J; bases not matched to a gene: 7. Germline assignment: CDR1 MNHNY and CDR2 SVGAGI (reference sequence). The CDR3 totals 13 residues.

The chain has TRBV27 and TRBJ1-5; 7 positions agree with TRBD1. The germline gives CDR1 MNHEY, CDR2 SMNVEV (reference sequence). CDR3 length: 14 amino acids. The V segment lost 5 bases and the J segment 9 bases; nucleotides outside the gene matches: 10. CDR3 region: CASSPGTAGRPQHF. CDR3 bases: TGTGCCAGCAGTCCCGGGACAGCGGGTCGGCCCCAGCATTTT.

The gene calls are TRBV7-9 and TRBJ1-3; D uncertain. The CDR3 runs 14 residues. Per germline, CDR1 SEHNR and CDR2 FQNEAQ (reference sequence). V shed 5 bases and J shed 0 bases, with 8 bases lying between them. The CDR3 region is CASSPVNSGNTIYF. The DNA of the CDR3 is TGTGCCAGCAGCCCCGTAAACTCTGGAAACACCATATATTTT.

The rearrangement uses TRBV5-1 and TRBJ1-4, with D perhaps matching TRBD1 (5 bases). Trimming shortened V by 2 bases and J by 5 bases, and 13 bases separated the two germline ends. CDR1 and CDR2 from the germline V gene are SGHRS and YFSETQ. There are 15 residues in the CDR3. CDR3 residues: CASSFTGDRNEKLFF. DNA for the CDR3: TGCGCCAGCAGCTTTACGGGGGACCGCAATGAAAAACTGTTTTTT.

The chain carries TRBV7-3 and TRBJ2-5; the match to TRBD1 covers 9 bases. The DNA end is more similar to TRBJ2-7, so the J call may be wrong. The CDR3 length is 14 residues. Germline V gene data show CDR1 as SGHTA and CDR2 as FQGTGA. CDR3: CASSSPGQGGEQYF. The CDR3 bases are TGTGCCAGCAGCTCACCGGGACAGGGTGGCGAGCAGTACTTC.

This clone has more than one count but fewer than ten. The chain carries TRBV6-5 and TRBJ1-1; D unclear. The V and J ends lost 2 bases and 4 bases respectively, with 8 bases between them. The CDR3 has 13 amino acids. Germline values: CDR1 MNHEY, CDR2 SVGAGI. CDR3 region: CASSYVRSTEAFF. As DNA, the CDR3 is TGTGCCAGCAGTTACGTCAGAAGCACTGAAGCTTTCTTT.